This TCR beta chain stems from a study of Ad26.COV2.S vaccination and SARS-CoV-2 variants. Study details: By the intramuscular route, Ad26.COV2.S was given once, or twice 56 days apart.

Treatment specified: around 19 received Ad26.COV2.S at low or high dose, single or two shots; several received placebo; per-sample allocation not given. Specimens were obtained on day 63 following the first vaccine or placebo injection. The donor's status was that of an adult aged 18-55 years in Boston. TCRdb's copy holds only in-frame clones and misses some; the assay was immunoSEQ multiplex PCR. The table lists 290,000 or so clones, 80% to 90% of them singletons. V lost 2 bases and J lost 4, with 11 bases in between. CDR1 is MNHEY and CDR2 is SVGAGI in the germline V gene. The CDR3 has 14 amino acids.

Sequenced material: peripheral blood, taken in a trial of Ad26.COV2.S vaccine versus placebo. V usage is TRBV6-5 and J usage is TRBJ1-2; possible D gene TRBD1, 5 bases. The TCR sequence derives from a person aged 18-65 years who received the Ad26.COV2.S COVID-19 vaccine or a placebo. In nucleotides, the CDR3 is TGTGCCAGCAGTTACGGAGGGAGGGGCTATGGCTACACCTTC. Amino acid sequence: CASSYGGRGYGYTF.